Sequencing of this T cell receptor beta chain was carried out in a study of OX40 agonist ivuxolimab in advanced cancers. Study background: Eligibility admitted prior anti-PD-1, anti-PD-L1 or anti-CTLA-4 therapy; roughly 40% had some.

Samples were taken at baseline and on day 1 of cycles 4 and 7. This CDR3 is 16 amino acids long. In germline, CDR1 is SGDLS, CDR2 YYNGEE. The V segment lost 2 bases and the J segment 0 bases; nucleotides outside the gene matches: 5. Method: immunoSEQ multiplex PCR; TCRdb's copy keeps in-frame clones and lacks some. The table has around 51,000 clones, around nine tenths seen once. This specimen was CD4+ or CD8+ T cells sorted from blood, taken in a trial of the OX40 agonist ivuxolimab. The chain recombines TRBV9 with TRBJ1-3; TRBD1 agrees at 7 bases. The clonotype was recovered from an adult with an advanced solid tumor such as melanoma, head and neck, liver or kidney cancer. The chain's CDR3 is CASSVTGPSSGNTIYF. The CDR3 DNA reads TGTGCCAGCAGCGTGACAGGGCCGAGCTCTGGAAACACCATATATTTT.